This T cell receptor beta chain is from a study of cytomegalovirus exposure and HLA in healthy donors. Study-level points and caveats: HLA alleles showed associations with fewer than 20,000 TCR beta sequences in a later analysis, at a 0.05 false discovery rate. Within the data, a cluster of highly shared sequence variants was likely a sequencing artifact. Later analysis identified a missense DCLRE1C variant that was linked to TCR beta V- and J-gene trimming.

Primers: 60 Vbeta forward and 13 Jbeta reverse. TCRdb's copy holds only in-frame clones and misses some; the assay was immunoSEQ multiplex PCR. The sample holds approximately 100,000 clones, roughly 10% seen once. This CDR3 contains 16 residues. J gave up 6 bases and V 3 bases, and 9 bases lay outside the gene matches. The V gene's germline CDR1 is MDHEN and CDR2 SYDVKM. This clone has more than one count but fewer than ten. What it recognizes is unknown. Those who donated were healthy bone marrow donors. This sequence was found in a man aged 50 to 60 in good health and CMV-seropositive. Sequencing used PBMCs. This sequence joins TRBV28 and TRBJ2-1; TRBD2 matches 9 bases. CDR3 sequence reads: CASSFSGGRVVNEQFF. The CDR3 DNA reads TGTGCCAGCAGTTTTTCGGGCGGGAGGGTGGTCAATGAGCAGTTCTTC.